This T cell receptor beta chain was sequenced in a study of T cells in localized non-small cell lung cancer. Regarding this clone: Its antigen is undetermined.

With 7 bases removed from V and 5 bases from J, the gap between germline ends came to 11 bases. CDR3 length: 12 amino acids. Germline-derived CDR1 and CDR2 are SNHLY and FYNNEI. The repertoire was sequenced with immunoSEQ multiplex PCR; TCRdb's copy has only in-frame clones and lacks some. The table lists roughly 27,000 clones, more than 85% of them singletons. Study observations and caveats: Multi-region tumor sequencing was not done, so intratumor heterogeneity could not be excluded. Tumor showed lower T cell clonality than uninvolved adjacent lung, where it was highest. Median roughly 57 top-100 tumor clones were shared with paired adjacent lung.

The material sequenced was peripheral blood, taken before any cancer treatment. This chain joins TRBV2 and TRBJ1-1; tentative D call: TRBD1 (5 bases). The TCR sequence derives from a female donor older than 55 with stage I lung adenocarcinoma. The CDR3 DNA reads as TGTGCCAGCAATCTAGGACAAACTGAAGCTTTCTTT. Amino acids: CASNLGQTEAFF.